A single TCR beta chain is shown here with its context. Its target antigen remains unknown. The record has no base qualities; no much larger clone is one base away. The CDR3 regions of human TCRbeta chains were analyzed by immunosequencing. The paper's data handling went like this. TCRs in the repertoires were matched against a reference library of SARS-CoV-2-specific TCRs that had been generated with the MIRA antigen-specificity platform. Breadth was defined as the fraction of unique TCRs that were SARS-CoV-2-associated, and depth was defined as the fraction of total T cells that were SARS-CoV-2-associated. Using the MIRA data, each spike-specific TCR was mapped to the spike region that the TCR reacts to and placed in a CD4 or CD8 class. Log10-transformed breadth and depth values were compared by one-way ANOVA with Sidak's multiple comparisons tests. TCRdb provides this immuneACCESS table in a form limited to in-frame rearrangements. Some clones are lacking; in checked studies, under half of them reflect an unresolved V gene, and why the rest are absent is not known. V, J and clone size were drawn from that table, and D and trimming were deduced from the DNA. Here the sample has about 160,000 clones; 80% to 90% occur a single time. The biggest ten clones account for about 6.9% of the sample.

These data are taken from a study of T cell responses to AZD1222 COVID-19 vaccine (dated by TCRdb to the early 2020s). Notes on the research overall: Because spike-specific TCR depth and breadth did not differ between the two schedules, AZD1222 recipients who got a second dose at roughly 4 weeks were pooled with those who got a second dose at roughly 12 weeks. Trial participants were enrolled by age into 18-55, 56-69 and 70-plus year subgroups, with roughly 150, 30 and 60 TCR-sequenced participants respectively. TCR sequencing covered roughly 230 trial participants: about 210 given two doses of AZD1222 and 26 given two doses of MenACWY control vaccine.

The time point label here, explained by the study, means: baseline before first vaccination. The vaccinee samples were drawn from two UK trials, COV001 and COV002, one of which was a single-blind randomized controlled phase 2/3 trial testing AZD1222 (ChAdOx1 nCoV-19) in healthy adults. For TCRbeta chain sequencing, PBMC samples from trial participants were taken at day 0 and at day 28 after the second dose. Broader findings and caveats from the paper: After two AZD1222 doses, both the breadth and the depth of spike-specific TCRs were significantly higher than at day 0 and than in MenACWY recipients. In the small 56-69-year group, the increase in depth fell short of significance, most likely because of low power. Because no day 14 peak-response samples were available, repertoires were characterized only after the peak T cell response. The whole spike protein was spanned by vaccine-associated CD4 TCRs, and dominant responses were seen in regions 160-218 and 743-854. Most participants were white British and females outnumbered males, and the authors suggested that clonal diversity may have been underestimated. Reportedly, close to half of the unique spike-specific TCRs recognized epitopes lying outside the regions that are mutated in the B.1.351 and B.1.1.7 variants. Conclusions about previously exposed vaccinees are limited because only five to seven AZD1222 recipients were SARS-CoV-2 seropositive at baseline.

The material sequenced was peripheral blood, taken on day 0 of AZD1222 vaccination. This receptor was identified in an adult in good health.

The DNA sequence follows: TGTGCCAGCAGTACCCCCCCAAGCGGCTACACCTTC. Translated, this gives CASSTPPSGYTF. The chain uses TRBV6-2 or TRBV6-3 and TRBJ1-2; the D gene assignment is ambiguous. V and J are truncated by 5 bases and 8 bases respectively, leaving an intervening sequence of 12 bases. As encoded in the germline V gene, CDR1 is MNHEY while CDR2 is SVGEGT. Inclusive of the bounding cysteine and phenylalanine, the CDR3 is 12 residues long. Kept here is only the CDR3 DNA, which spans 36 bases and is read in frame from base 1.